The 29 T cell receptor beta chains in this list originate from one sample, sequenced in a study of blood T cell repertoires in COVID-19. Data came from immunoSEQ multiplex PCR; TCRdb stores just in-frame clones and leaves some out. The table shows approximately 210,000 clones, with around four fifths occurring only once. Source material: peripheral blood. The source is a man in his sixties with COVID-19, enrolled during active disease.

Only one count was recorded for this clone. V is TRBV5-4 and J is TRBJ1-1; TRBD1 agrees at 7 bases. The junction had 4 bases not matched to a gene; V was cut back by 0 bases and J by 2 bases. This CDR3 is built from 15 residues. The germline V gene encodes CDR1 SGHNT and CDR2 YYREEE (reference sequence). The CDR3 spells CASSLARQGNTEAFF. In DNA, the CDR3 is TGTGCCAGCAGCTTGGCTAGACAGGGTAACACTGAAGCTTTCTTT.

V is TRBV6-5 and J is TRBJ2-7; D is unclear. V shed 9 bases and J shed 3 bases, with 12 bases lying between them. This CDR3 comprises 12 residues. The germline CDR1 and CDR2 sequences are MNHEY and SVGAGI. The DNA of the CDR3 is TGTGCCAGTCTGGGTAGACTCTACGAGCAGTACTTC. Its protein is CASLGRLYEQYF.

This CDR3 reads CATSDLQFGGTDTQYF. The DNA for the CDR3 is TGTGCCACCAGTGATTTGCAGTTCGGGGGCACAGATACGCAGTATTTT. The chain links TRBV24-1 to TRBJ2-3; D might be TRBD2 (5 bases). CDR3 length equals 16 residues. The V end was cut by 0 bases, the J end by 1 base, with 10 bases between. Germline loops: CDR1 KGHDR, CDR2 SFDVKD.

The V and J genes are TRBV11-3 and TRBJ2-1; D is possibly TRBD1 (5 bases). The ends were cut back, 5 bases at V and 6 bases at J, with 14 bases in the middle. Germline V gene lookup returns CDR1 SGHNT and CDR2 YENEEA. This CDR3 spans 14 amino acids. The CDR3 sequence: CASSEVRVSNEQFF. The DNA for the CDR3 is TGTGCCAGCAGCGAAGTCAGGGTTAGCAATGAGCAGTTCTTC.

The chain has TRBV7-9 and TRBJ1-5; 8 nucleotides line up with TRBD1. Germline CDR1 is SEHNR and CDR2 is FQNEAQ (reference sequence). The CDR3 is made up of 15 amino acids. The ends lost 5 bases at V and 2 bases at J; junction bases unmatched: 5. CDR3 loop: CASSEAGGGNQPQHF. CDR3 coding DNA: TGTGCCAGCAGCGAGGCAGGGGGCGGCAATCAGCCCCAGCATTTT. Filled out from reference TRBV7-9 and TRBJ1-5, the complete variable domain reads DTGVSQNPRHKITKRGQNVTFRCDPISEHNRLYWYRQTLGQGPEFLTYFQNEAQLEKSRLLSDRFSAERPKGSFSTLEIQRTEQGDSAMYLCASSEAGGGNQPQHFGDGTRLSIL.

V is TRBV7-3 and J is TRBJ2-1, with a weak D call TRBD2 (5 bases). From germline, CDR1 is SGHTA and CDR2 FQGTGA. Trimming pared 4 bases from V and 5 bases from J, leaving 15 bases between. This CDR3 spans 15 amino acids. For the CDR3, the DNA is TGTGCCAGCAGCTCGTCTAGCAATCTGAACAATGAGCAGTTCTTC. Protein sequence: CASSSSSNLNNEQFF.

The chain has TRBV18 and TRBJ2-7; D call uncertain. CDR3 length equals 14 residues. Trimming pared 2 bases from V and 0 bases from J, leaving 8 bases between. Germline V gives CDR1 KGHSH, CDR2 LQKENI. CDR3 residues: CASSPSYSSYEQYF. CDR3 DNA sequence: TGTGCCAGCTCACCATCATACAGCTCCTACGAGCAGTACTTC. Using reference TRBV18 and TRBJ2-7 for the parts outside the CDR3, the full variable domain is NAGVMQNPRHLVRRRGQEARLRCSPMKGHSHVYWYRQLPEEGLKFMVYLQKENIIDESGMPKERFSAEFPKEGPSILRIQQVVRGDSAAYFCASSPSYSSYEQYFGPGTRLTVT.

The chain couples TRBV9 to TRBJ2-1, with TRBD1 identical over 9 bases. The germline V gene has CDR1 SGDLS and CDR2 YYNGEE. CDR3 length: 16 amino acids. Trimming removed 4 bases from V and 3 bases from J; junction bases left unmatched: 8. As DNA, the CDR3 is TGTGCCAGCAGCCTCCAGGGACAGGGTTTCTACAATGAGCAGTTCTTC. Protein: CASSLQGQGFYNEQFF.

The rearrangement joins TRBV28 to TRBJ2-2, with 14 positions matching TRBD2. Unmatched junction bases numbered 11, after V lost 7 bases and J lost 7 bases. The germline gives CDR1 MDHEN, CDR2 SYDVKM. The CDR3 sequence is 17 residues long. The CDR3 sequence is CASTGGPGLAGVGELFF. CDR3 nucleotide sequence: TGTGCCAGCACCGGAGGTCCGGGACTAGCGGGAGTCGGGGAGCTGTTTTTT.

The chain employs TRBV5-6 and TRBJ1-4; TRBD1 agrees at 7 bases. From germline, CDR1 is SGHDT and CDR2 YYEEEE. CDR3 size: 15 residues. V lost 4 bases to trimming and J lost 6 bases; unmatched junction nucleotides: 9. CDR3 in amino acids: CASSLQGKNDEKLFF. DNA for the CDR3: TGTGCCAGCAGCCTACAGGGGAAGAACGATGAAAAACTGTTTTTT.

The chain combines TRBV5-5 with TRBJ2-1; possible D gene TRBD2, 5 bases. The CDR3 is 15 residues long. V shed 0 bases and J shed 3 bases, with 10 bases lying between them. The germline V gene has CDR1 SGHKS and CDR2 YYEKEE (reference sequence). CDR3 sequence reads: CASSLGGSGYNEQFF. CDR3 sequence (DNA): TGTGCCAGCAGCTTGGGTGGGAGTGGCTACAATGAGCAGTTCTTC.

The CDR3 region is CAIMAHGTGDTGELFF. For the CDR3, the DNA is TGTGCCATCATGGCGCACGGGACAGGGGACACCGGGGAGCTGTTTTTT. This rearrangement joins TRBV10-3 to TRBJ2-2; TRBD1 agrees at 10 bases. V lost 7 bases and J lost 3; bases outside the gene matches: 8. Germline V CDR1 and CDR2: ENHRY, SYGVKD. The CDR3 has 16 residues.

This clone showed up just a few times. This chain links TRBV28 with TRBJ2-7; 9 nucleotides align to TRBD1. Germline V gene lookup returns CDR1 MDHEN and CDR2 SYDVKM. The CDR3 is 14 residues long. The V segment lost 6 bases and the J segment 3 bases; nucleotides outside the gene matches: 6. Here the CDR3 reads CASSLTGGIYEQYF. The CDR3 coding sequence is TGTGCCAGCAGCTTGACAGGGGGGATCTACGAGCAGTACTTC.

This clone turned up a few times. The J gene is TRBJ2-7, the V gene TRBV30, with D possibly TRBD1 on 6 matching bases. Trimming took 5 bases from V and 3 from J, leaving 14 bases between them. The CDR3 has 13 residues. Germline assignment: CDR1 GTSNPN and CDR2 SVGIG (reference sequence). The DNA of the CDR3 is TGTGCCTGGGGGAAACAGGGCAGCTACGAGCAGTACTTC. Translating gives CAWGKQGSYEQYF.

The V gene is TRBV7-8, the J gene TRBJ1-2, with a tentative D call TRBD1 (6 bases). This CDR3 contains 14 residues. Germline V gene lookup returns CDR1 SGHVS and CDR2 FQNEAQ. V was trimmed by 5 bases and J by 4 bases, leaving 14 bases between them. CDR3 sequence: CASSTQGFGYGYTF. The CDR3 DNA is TGTGCCAGCAGCACACAGGGATTCGGCTATGGCTACACCTTC.

This chain connects TRBV5-1 to TRBJ2-7; D perhaps matches TRBD1 (5 bases). Germline lookup yields CDR1 SGHRS and CDR2 YFSETQ. This CDR3 is 14 amino acids long. Trimming took off 2 bases at V and 4 bases at J, with 13 bases between the two ends. DNA for the CDR3: TGCGCCAGCAGCTTCCAGGGTGGGGTTTACGAGCAGTACTTC. It encodes CASSFQGGVYEQYF. Supplemented by reference TRBV5-1 and TRBJ2-7, the full variable domain reads KAGVTQTPRYLIKTRGQQVTLSCSPISGHRSVSWYQQTPGQGLQFLFEYFSETQRNKGNFPGRFSGRQFSNSRSEMNVSTLELGDSALYLCASSFQGGVYEQYFGPGTRLTVT.

The V call is TRBV27, the J call TRBJ1-5; no definite D call. Trimming removed 3 bases from V and 6 bases from J, with 12 bases in between. Germline-derived CDR1 and CDR2 are MNHEY and SMNVEV (reference sequence). This CDR3 is built from 14 residues. The CDR3 is CASSLRASGQPQHF. The CDR3 coding sequence is TGTGCCAGCAGTTTGAGAGCCTCAGGTCAGCCCCAGCATTTT.

The genes are TRBV9 and TRBJ2-2; D remains unclear. The germline V gene has CDR1 SGDLS and CDR2 YYNGEE. The V end was cut by 1 base, the J end by 6 bases, with 10 bases between. This CDR3 contains 14 residues. CDR3 region: CASSVLSSAGELFF. In DNA form, the CDR3 reads TGTGCCAGCAGCGTACTCTCCAGTGCCGGGGAGCTGTTTTTT.

The chain combines TRBV5-8 with TRBJ1-5; TRBD1 aligns across 9 bases. The CDR3 contains 15 residues. With V trimmed by 7 bases and J by 11 bases, 16 bases remained unmatched. Germline V gene lookup returns CDR1 SGHTS and CDR2 YDEGEE. CDR3 in amino acids: CASAGTGIPDKAQHF. In DNA form, the CDR3 reads TGTGCCAGCGCCGGGACAGGGATCCCCGATAAGGCCCAGCATTTT.

A note on this clone: Germline is not matched at one junction end, which may reflect a read error. The V gene is TRBV19, the J gene TRBJ1-1; no reliable D call. Germline-derived CDR1 and CDR2 are LNHDA and SQIVND (reference sequence). The CDR3 contains 13 residues. The CDR3 loop reads CASSRSSNTEAFF. CDR3 DNA sequence: TGTGCCAGCAGTAGGAGTTCGAACACTGAAGCTTTCTTT.

The V and J genes are TRBV9 and TRBJ1-6; 8 positions agree with TRBD1. The CDR3 runs 15 residues. Trimming took 0 bases from V and 10 from J; bases not matched to a gene: 6. The V gene's germline CDR1 is SGDLS and CDR2 YYNGEE. CDR3 residues: CASSVVAQGESPLHF. CDR3 DNA: TGTGCCAGCAGCGTAGTAGCACAGGGGGAGTCACCCCTCCACTTT.

The chain has TRBV19 and TRBJ2-7; 9 bases line up with TRBD2. Trimming took 5 bases from V and 6 from J; bases not matched to a gene: 11. CDR1 and CDR2 (germline): LNHDA, SQIVND (reference sequence). The CDR3 length is 15 residues. The CDR3 protein is CASSVAGVDLSEQYF. Here the CDR3 DNA reads TGTGCCAGTAGTGTAGCGGGAGTGGATTTGAGCGAGCAGTACTTC.

This chain connects TRBV3-1 (or the pseudogene TRBV3-2) to TRBJ2-7; weak D call: TRBD1 (6 bases). This CDR3 comprises 16 residues. The ends were cut back, 0 bases at V and 3 bases at J, with 15 bases in the middle. Germline loops: CDR1 LGHDT, CDR2 YNNKEL (reference sequence). The CDR3 loop reads CASSQDRGTRDYEQYF. The CDR3, as DNA: TGTGCCAGCAGCCAAGATAGAGGGACACGAGACTACGAGCAGTACTTC.

This chain links TRBV30 with TRBJ1-2; D is unclear. Germline CDR1 is GTSNPN and CDR2 is SVGIG (reference sequence). Trimming shortened V by 3 bases and J by 2 bases, and 10 bases separated the two germline ends. The CDR3 is made up of 13 amino acids. This CDR3 is CAWRSTDNYGYTF. CDR3 DNA: TGTGCCTGGAGATCAACAGACAACTATGGCTACACCTTC.

The chain joins TRBV12-3 or TRBV12-4 to TRBJ1-4; possible D gene TRBD1, 6 bases. The CDR3 sequence is 13 residues long. The germline V and J ends were trimmed by 5 bases and 8 bases, with 12 bases remaining between them. The CDR3 loop reads CASSMGGREKLFF. CDR3 DNA: TGTGCCAGCAGTATGGGGGGGCGGGAAAAACTGTTTTTT.

The chain employs TRBV6-5 and TRBJ1-2, with TRBD1 matching 7 bases. The CDR3 totals 14 residues. Germline-derived CDR1 and CDR2 are MNHEY and SVGAGI. With V trimmed by 4 bases and J by 4 bases, 6 bases remained unmatched. This CDR3 reads CASSLGQTRYGYTF. CDR3 sequence (DNA): TGTGCCAGCAGTTTGGGACAGACTCGCTATGGCTACACCTTC.

A few counts support this clone. The gene calls are TRBV10-1 and TRBJ1-5; 9 bases are a match to TRBD1. CDR3 length equals 16 residues. CDR1 is WNHNN and CDR2 is SYGVQD in the germline V gene (reference sequence). The V gene end was trimmed by 4 bases and the J gene end by 7 bases; junction bases not matched to a gene: 11. The CDR3 protein is CASSGDSTGGGQPQHF. In DNA, the CDR3 is TGCGCCAGCAGTGGCGACTCGACAGGGGGTGGGCAGCCCCAGCATTTT.

The chain links TRBV28 to TRBJ2-1; tentatively, D is TRBD1 (6 bases). CDR3 length: 19 residues. V shed 2 bases and J shed 4 bases, with 24 bases lying between them. CDR1 and CDR2 (germline): MDHEN, SYDVKM. The CDR3 DNA reads TGTGCCAGCAGTTTACGCAGGGGAAGGACGAGACTTCTTTACAATGAGCAGTTCTTC. Amino acids: CASSLRRGRTRLLYNEQFF.

This clone has more than one count but fewer than ten. In nucleotides, the CDR3 is TGTGCCATCAGTAGACTGGGGGGTAGCGGGGAGCTGTTTTTT. This gives the protein CAISRLGGSGELFF. The V and J genes are TRBV10-3 and TRBJ2-2; TRBD2 might be the D (6 bases). CDR1 is ENHRY and CDR2 is SYGVKD in the germline V gene. This CDR3 spans 14 amino acids. Trimming took off 5 bases at V and 7 bases at J, with 14 bases between the two ends.